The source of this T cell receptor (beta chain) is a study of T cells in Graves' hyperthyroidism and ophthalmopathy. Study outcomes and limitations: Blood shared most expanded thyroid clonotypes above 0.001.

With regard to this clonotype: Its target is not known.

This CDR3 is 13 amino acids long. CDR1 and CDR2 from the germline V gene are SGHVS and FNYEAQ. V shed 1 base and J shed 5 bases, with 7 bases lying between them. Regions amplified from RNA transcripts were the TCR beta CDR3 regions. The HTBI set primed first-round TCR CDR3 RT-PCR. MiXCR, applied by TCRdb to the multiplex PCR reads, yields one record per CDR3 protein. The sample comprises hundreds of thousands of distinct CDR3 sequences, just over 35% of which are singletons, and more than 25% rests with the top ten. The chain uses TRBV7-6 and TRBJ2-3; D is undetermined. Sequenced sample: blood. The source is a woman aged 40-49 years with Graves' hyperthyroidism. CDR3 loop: CASSLVLRDTQYF. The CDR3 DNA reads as TGTGCCAGCAGCTTAGTTTTGCGAGATACGCAGTATTTT.